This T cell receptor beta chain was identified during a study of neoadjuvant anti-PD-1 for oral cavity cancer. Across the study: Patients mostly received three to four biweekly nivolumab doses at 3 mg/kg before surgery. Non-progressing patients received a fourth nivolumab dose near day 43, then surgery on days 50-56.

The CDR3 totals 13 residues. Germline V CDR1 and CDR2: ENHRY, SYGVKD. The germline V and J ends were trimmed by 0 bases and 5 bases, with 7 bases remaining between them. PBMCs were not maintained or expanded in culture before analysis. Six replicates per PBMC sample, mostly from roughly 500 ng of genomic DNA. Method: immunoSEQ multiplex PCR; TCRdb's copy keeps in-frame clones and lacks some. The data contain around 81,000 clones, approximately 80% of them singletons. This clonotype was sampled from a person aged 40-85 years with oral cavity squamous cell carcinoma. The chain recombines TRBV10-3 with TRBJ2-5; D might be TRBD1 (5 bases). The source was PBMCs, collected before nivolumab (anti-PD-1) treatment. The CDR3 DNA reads TGTGCCATCAGTGAGTCGACAGTGGAGACCCAGTACTTC. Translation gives CAISESTVETQYF.